This TCR beta chain was retrieved from a study of blood T cell repertoires in COVID-19. Study context: Material from acute and convalescent COVID-19 was sourced from the United States, Italy and Spain. Sources were T cells, B-cell-depleted T cells, or PBMCs; the material itself was cDNA or gDNA.

As handled by the study authors: Estimates of nucleated cell counts were drawn from the amplification of reference gene primers. Using immunoSEQ multiplex PCR, the repertoire was profiled, and TCRdb retains in-frame clones only, with some absent. Clone size and V and J calls were adopted from that table, with D and trimming inferred from the DNA. The sample holds roughly 160,000 clones, 70% to 90% seen once. The V segment lost 6 bases and the J segment 8 bases; nucleotides outside the gene matches: 6. The germline V gene has CDR1 SEHNR and CDR2 FQNEAQ (reference sequence). This CDR3 is built from 13 residues.

The sample consisted of peripheral blood. This chain joins TRBV7-9 and TRBJ1-3; TRBD1 matches 8 bases. The sequence came from a man in his forties with acute or convalescent COVID-19. The DNA of the CDR3 is TGTGCCAGCAGTGGGACAGGTGGTCACACCATATATTTT. Translation: CASSGTGGHTIYF.